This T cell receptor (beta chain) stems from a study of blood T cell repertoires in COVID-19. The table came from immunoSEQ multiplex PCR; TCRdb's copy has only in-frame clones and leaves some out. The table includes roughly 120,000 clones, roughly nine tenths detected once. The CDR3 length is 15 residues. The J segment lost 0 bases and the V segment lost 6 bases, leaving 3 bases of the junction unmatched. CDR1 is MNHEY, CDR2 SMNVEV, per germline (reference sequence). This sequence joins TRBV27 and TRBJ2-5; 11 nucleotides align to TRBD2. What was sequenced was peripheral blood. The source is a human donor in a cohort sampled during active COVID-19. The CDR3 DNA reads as TGTGCCAGCAGGCTAGCGGGGGGAAACCAAGAGACCCAGTACTTC. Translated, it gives CASRLAGGNQETQYF.